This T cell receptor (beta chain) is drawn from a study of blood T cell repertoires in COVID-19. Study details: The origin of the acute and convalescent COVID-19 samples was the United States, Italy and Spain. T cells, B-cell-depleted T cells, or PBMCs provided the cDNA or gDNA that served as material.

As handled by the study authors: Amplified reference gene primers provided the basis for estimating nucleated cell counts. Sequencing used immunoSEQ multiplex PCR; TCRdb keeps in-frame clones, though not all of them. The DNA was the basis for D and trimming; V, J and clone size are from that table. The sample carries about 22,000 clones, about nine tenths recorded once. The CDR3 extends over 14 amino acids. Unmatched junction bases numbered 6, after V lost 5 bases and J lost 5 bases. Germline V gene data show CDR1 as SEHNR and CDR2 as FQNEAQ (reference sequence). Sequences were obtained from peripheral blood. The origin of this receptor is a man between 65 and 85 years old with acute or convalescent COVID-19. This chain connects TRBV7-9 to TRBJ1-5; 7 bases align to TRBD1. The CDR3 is CASSSTGVDQPQHF. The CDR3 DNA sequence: TGTGCCAGCAGCAGCACAGGGGTGGATCAGCCCCAGCATTTT.